This entry lists 27 T cell receptor beta chains sequenced from one sample in a study of T cell responses to AZD1222 COVID-19 vaccine. Produced via immunoSEQ multiplex PCR; TCRdb's table is partial and in-frame only. The sample gives tens of thousands of clones, 92% of which show up once; approximately 5.5% is in the top ten. Source: peripheral blood, taken on day 0 of AZD1222 vaccination. These receptors all stem from an adult in good health.

The chain uses TRBV19 and TRBJ2-2; D possibly corresponds to TRBD1 (6 bases). Trimming stripped 5 bases from V and 4 bases from J, with 14 bases between. The CDR3 consists of 15 residues. CDR1 LNHDA and CDR2 SQIVND come from the germline V gene (reference sequence). This CDR3 reads CASSPPTGGTGELFF. The CDR3, as DNA: TGTGCCAGTAGTCCTCCGACAGGCGGCACCGGGGAGCTGTTTTTT.

This chain connects TRBV6-1 to TRBJ2-1, with TRBD2 matching over 7 bases. Germline trimming cut 2 bases from V and 6 bases from J; bases unmatched to any gene: 7. Germline CDR1 and CDR2: MNHNS and SASEGT. The CDR3 is made up of 15 amino acids. CDR3 bases: TGTGCCAGCAGTGAATGGGAGGGCTCCGCCAATGAGCAGTTCTTC. This translates into CASSEWEGSANEQFF.

The chain's CDR3 is CASLPSGGGYNEQFF. CDR3 DNA sequence: TGTGCCAGCCTCCCTAGCGGGGGTGGCTACAATGAGCAGTTCTTC. The chain links TRBV19 to TRBJ2-1; 10 nucleotides align to TRBD2. With V trimmed by 9 bases and J by 3 bases, 8 bases remained unmatched. Germline assignment: CDR1 LNHDA and CDR2 SQIVND (reference sequence). This CDR3 is built from 15 residues. The full variable domain, with the rest looked up from reference TRBV19 and TRBJ2-1, is DGGITQSPKYLFRKEGQNVTLSCEQNLNHDAMYWYRQDPGQGLRLIYYSQIVNDFQKGDIAEGYSVSREKKESFPLTVTSAQKNPTAFYLCASLPSGGGYNEQFFGPGTRLTVL.

This chain links TRBV28 with TRBJ2-7; TRBD1 agrees at 9 bases. V shed 4 bases, J shed 5 bases, and the junction held 9 bases outside the gene matches. CDR1 is MDHEN, CDR2 SYDVKM, per germline. The CDR3 runs to 15 residues. The DNA for the CDR3 is TGTGCCAGCAGTTCCCCGACAGGGGGACGGGACGAGCAGTACTTC. This gives the protein CASSSPTGGRDEQYF.

This clone was detected once. The chain combines TRBV10-3 with TRBJ1-2; maybe TRBD1 (5 bases). The CDR3 consists of 13 residues. Trimming removed 6 bases at V and 4 bases at J, with 12 bases between. Per germline, CDR1 ENHRY and CDR2 SYGVKD. The CDR3 DNA sequence: TGTGCCATCAGAGGGGCGCAGGGCTATGGCTACACCTTC. Translated, it gives CAIRGAQGYGYTF.

The chain joins TRBV4-2 to TRBJ1-6, with unresolved D. The germline CDR1 and CDR2 sequences are LGHNA and YNFKEQ. The CDR3 is 16 residues long. Trimming pared 1 base from V and 2 bases from J, leaving 9 bases between. The CDR3 DNA reads TGTGCCAGCAGCCAAGGGGCGACAACCTATAATTCACCCCTCCACTTT. Translating it yields CASSQGATTYNSPLHF.

The gene calls are TRBV9 and TRBJ1-1; no definite D call. Deletions cut 3 bases from V and 3 bases from J, with 12 bases between. The CDR3 covers 14 residues. Germline V gene sequence: CDR1 SGDLS, CDR2 YYNGEE. The CDR3 sequence: CASSEEGGYTEAFF. Here the CDR3 DNA reads TGTGCCAGCAGCGAAGAGGGAGGGTACACTGAAGCTTTCTTT.

V usage is TRBV19 and J usage is TRBJ2-7, with D perhaps matching TRBD1 or TRBD2 (5 bases each). Per germline, CDR1 LNHDA and CDR2 SQIVND (reference sequence). Trimming removed 3 bases from V and 4 bases from J, with 13 bases in between. The CDR3 contains 14 residues. This CDR3 is CASSIRTGLYEQYF. The CDR3 bases are TGTGCCAGTAGTATCAGGACGGGGCTGTACGAGCAGTACTTC.

The chain has TRBV21-1 and TRBJ1-5; the listed D gene, TRBD1, was not tested against the DNA. TRBV21-1 is assigned pseudogene status. This CDR3 has 15 amino acids. DNA of the CDR3: TGTGCCAGCAGCAAAGTGTTAGGGGTCGGGCAGCCCCAGCATTTT. This gives the protein CASSKVLGVGQPQHF.

The chain employs TRBV7-2 and TRBJ2-1; either TRBD1 or TRBD2 may fit D (5 bases each). Between the trimmed V and J ends, which lost 4 bases and 7 bases, there was a span of 17 bases. The CDR3 is 15 residues long. CDR1 is SGHTA, CDR2 FQGNSA, per germline. The CDR3 region is CASSSSGTDVNEQFF. The CDR3 DNA sequence: TGTGCCAGCAGCTCTAGTGGGACGGACGTGAATGAGCAGTTCTTC.

The rearrangement links TRBV2 to TRBJ2-3, with TRBD2 identical over 8 bases. Per germline, CDR1 SNHLY and CDR2 FYNNEI. CDR3 length equals 12 residues. V shed 6 bases, J shed 10 bases, and the junction held 6 bases outside the gene matches. The CDR3, as DNA: TGTGCCAGCAGCGGCCGGGAGGGCGCGCAGTATTTT. Translated, it gives CASSGREGAQYF.

This clone was picked up a small number of times. The chain carries TRBV11-3 and TRBJ2-1, with D hard to call. This CDR3 is 16 amino acids long. The V end lost 1 base, the J end lost 5 bases, and 15 bases lay between the germline ends. Germline V CDR1 and CDR2: SGHNT, YENEEA. CDR3 protein: CASSLAPGLPDNEQFF. The CDR3 DNA reads as TGTGCCAGCAGCTTAGCCCCCGGTCTGCCAGACAATGAGCAGTTCTTC.

The chain has TRBV28 and TRBJ2-7; possible D gene TRBD2, 6 bases. With 6 bases removed from V and 6 bases from J, the gap between germline ends came to 18 bases. The CDR3 loop spans 14 amino acids. The germline gives CDR1 MDHEN, CDR2 SYDVKM. The CDR3 loop reads CASRSSIISGEQYF. DNA for the CDR3: TGTGCCAGCAGAAGCTCAATCATTAGCGGCGAGCAGTACTTC.

The chain has TRBV11-2 and TRBJ2-7, with 8 bases matching TRBD2. CDR3 size: 15 residues. V was clipped by 1 base and J by 2 bases; unmatched bases: 4. Germline-derived CDR1 and CDR2 are SGHAT and FQNNGV. CDR3 in amino acids: CASSLVYGRAYEQYF. CDR3 nucleotide sequence: TGTGCCAGCAGCTTAGTATACGGGAGGGCCTACGAGCAGTACTTC.

This chain connects TRBV7-8 to TRBJ1-2, with D possibly TRBD1 on 6 matching bases. V shed 2 bases and J shed 7 bases, with 20 bases lying between them. CDR1 is SGHVS and CDR2 is FQNEAQ in the germline V gene. This CDR3 region has 16 residues. The CDR3 spells CASSLIQGDIPTGYTF. The CDR3 nucleotides are TGTGCCAGCAGCTTAATACAGGGAGATATTCCCACTGGCTACACCTTC.

The CDR3 region is CASRDSTDTQYF. In nucleotides, the CDR3 is TGTGCCAGCAGGGATAGCACAGATACGCAGTATTTT. The genes are TRBV28 and TRBJ2-3; D is unclear. The V gene's germline CDR1 is MDHEN and CDR2 SYDVKM. Trimming took off 6 bases at V and 0 bases at J, with 4 bases between the two ends. The CDR3 totals 12 residues.

CDR3 DNA sequence: TGTGCCAGCAGTGACGGAGGAGGAGGAAATGAGCAGTTCTTC. Residues: CASSDGGGGNEQFF. The chain recombines TRBV25-1 with TRBJ2-1; tentatively, D is TRBD2 (5 bases). Germline V lookup: CDR1 MGHDK, CDR2 SYGVNS. This CDR3 is built from 14 residues. Trimming removed 3 bases at V and 7 bases at J, with 13 bases between.

The chain employs TRBV28 and TRBJ1-4, with D uncertain. Per germline, CDR1 MDHEN and CDR2 SYDVKM. CDR3 length equals 13 residues. The V end lost 5 bases, the J end lost 3 bases, and 7 bases lay between the germline ends. CDR3 residues: CASSGSPNEKLFF. The CDR3 DNA reads as TGTGCCAGCAGTGGGTCCCCTAATGAAAAACTGTTTTTT.

V usage is TRBV18 and J usage is TRBJ1-1; possible D gene TRBD1, 6 bases. CDR1 is KGHSH and CDR2 is LQKENI in the germline V gene. The CDR3 runs to 15 residues. Trimming left V 3 bases short and J 1 base short, with 12 bases between. The CDR3 region is CASSPLTGTNTEAFF. The DNA for the CDR3 is TGTGCCAGCTCACCCCTAACAGGGACGAACACTGAAGCTTTCTTT.

The V and J genes are TRBV5-1 and TRBJ1-1; 7 bases align to TRBD1. The CDR3 loop spans 15 amino acids. Trimming at V came to 0 bases and at J to 4 bases, leaving 6 bases not matched to a gene. CDR1 and CDR2 from the germline V gene are SGHRS and YFSETQ. Here the CDR3 DNA reads TGCGCCAGCAGCTTGGATCCGTACAGGGGCACTGAAGCTTTCTTT. Protein sequence: CASSLDPYRGTEAFF.

The chain uses TRBV11-2 and TRBJ1-6; tentative D call: TRBD1 (6 bases). This CDR3 has 12 residues. Germline lookup yields CDR1 SGHAT and CDR2 FQNNGV. V gave up 7 bases and J gave up 5 bases, with 6 bases separating them. This chain's CDR3 is CASKGDNSPLHF. The CDR3 DNA reads as TGTGCCAGCAAGGGGGATAATTCACCCCTCCACTTT.

The V and J genes are TRBV7-2 and TRBJ2-6; D may be TRBD1 or TRBD2 (5 bases each). V was trimmed by 0 bases and J by 0 bases, leaving 12 bases between them. From germline, CDR1 is SGHTA and CDR2 FQGNSA. This CDR3 spans 18 amino acids. DNA for the CDR3: TGTGCCAGCAGCTTAGCGGGGACGGTAAGCTCTGGGGCCAACGTCCTGACTTTC. This sequence encodes CASSLAGTVSSGANVLTF. The whole variable domain, filled in from reference TRBV7-2 and TRBJ2-6, reads GAGVSQSPSNKVTEKGKDVELRCDPISGHTALYWYRQSLGQGLEFLIYFQGNSAPDKSGLPSDRFSAERTGGSVSTLTIQRTQQEDSAVYLCASSLAGTVSSGANVLTFGAGSRLTVL.

The rearrangement joins TRBV28 to TRBJ2-7; 7 bases align to TRBD1. Germline V lookup: CDR1 MDHEN, CDR2 SYDVKM. The CDR3 is made up of 14 amino acids. V dropped 8 bases and J dropped 1; count of bases not matched to a gene: 8. CDR3 DNA sequence: TGTGCCAGCCGGGTAGGGACAGCATCCTACGAGCAGTACTTC. It codes for CASRVGTASYEQYF.

V and J are TRBV28 and TRBJ1-5; no definite D call. Deletions cut 6 bases from V and 6 bases from J, with 21 bases between. Germline assignment: CDR1 MDHEN and CDR2 SYDVKM. The CDR3 spans 16 residues. The CDR3 loop is CASSLKGMRWIQPQHF. The CDR3 nucleotides read TGTGCCAGCAGCCTGAAAGGAATGAGGTGGATTCAGCCCCAGCATTTT. The full variable domain, rest sourced from reference TRBV28 and TRBJ1-5, is DVKVTQSSRYLVKRTGEKVFLECVQDMDHENMFWYRQDPGLGLRLIYFSYDVKMKEKGDIPEGYSVSREKKERFSLILESASTNQTSMYLCASSLKGMRWIQPQHFGDGTRLSIL.

The V gene is TRBV18, the J gene TRBJ2-6; no firm D call. Trimming removed 1 base at V and 0 bases at J, with 7 bases between. This CDR3 contains 16 residues. Germline CDR1 and CDR2: KGHSH and LQKENI. This CDR3 is CASSPLTGSGANVLTF. The CDR3, as DNA: TGTGCCAGCTCACCACTAACGGGCTCTGGGGCCAACGTCCTGACTTTC. Variable domain in full (rest from reference TRBV18 and TRBJ2-6): NAGVMQNPRHLVRRRGQEARLRCSPMKGHSHVYWYRQLPEEGLKFMVYLQKENIIDESGMPKERFSAEFPKEGPSILRIQQVVRGDSAAYFCASSPLTGSGANVLTFGAGSRLTVL.

V gene TRBV10-2 combines with J gene TRBJ2-7; the match to TRBD2 covers 7 bases. This CDR3 spans 13 amino acids. Per germline, CDR1 WSHSY and CDR2 SAAADI. V lost 8 bases and J lost 4; bases outside the gene matches: 8. The DNA for the CDR3 is TGCGCCAGCGGGAGGGATTCGGGATACGAGCAGTACTTC. Translated: CASGRDSGYEQYF.

This rearrangement joins TRBV29-1 to TRBJ2-5, with D unclear. CDR3 length equals 13 residues. CDR1 is SQVTM and CDR2 is ANQGSEA in the germline V gene. V lost 4 bases and J lost 5, with 14 bases in between. The CDR3 loop reads CSVAQTSVETQYF. CDR3 DNA sequence: TGCAGCGTTGCCCAGACAAGCGTGGAGACCCAGTACTTC.